The next 15 T cell receptor beta chains were all read from a single sample in a study of OX40 agonist ivuxolimab in advanced cancers. Some clones are missing from TCRdb's copy, which holds only in-frame ones; the method was immunoSEQ multiplex PCR. The data contain fewer than 75,000 clones, about 87% of them seen just once; the ten biggest clones take up 0.67%. The starting material was CD4+ or CD8+ T cells sorted from blood, obtained in a trial of the OX40 agonist ivuxolimab. Receptor source: an adult with an advanced solid tumor such as melanoma, head and neck, liver or kidney cancer.

V usage is TRBV30 and J usage is TRBJ2-7; D perhaps matches TRBD2 (6 bases). The CDR3 contains 12 residues. Germline values: CDR1 GTSNPN, CDR2 SVGIG (reference sequence). V was pared by 8 bases and J by 3 bases, with 14 bases between. The CDR3 DNA reads as TGTGCCGCCCGGGGAGGCGTCTACGAGCAGTACTTC. This gives the protein CAARGGVYEQYF.

V usage is TRBV7-2 and J usage is TRBJ2-7, with D uncertain. The CDR3 has 13 residues. The V end was cut by 0 bases, the J end by 7 bases, with 10 bases between. Germline V gives CDR1 SGHTA, CDR2 FQGNSA. Written as DNA, the CDR3 is TGTGCCAGCAGCTTAGCGGGAACACGGGAGCAGTACTTC. It codes for CASSLAGTREQYF.

The chain links TRBV30 to TRBJ1-4; D remains unclear. Trimming removed 4 bases from V and 4 bases from J, with 13 bases in between. The CDR3 extends over 14 amino acids. Germline V gene lookup returns CDR1 GTSNPN and CDR2 SVGIG (reference sequence). DNA for the CDR3: TGTGCCTGGAACCGTGCGGCTCGTAATGAAAAACTGTTTTTT. It yields the protein CAWNRAARNEKLFF.

The V call is TRBV5-1, the J call TRBJ1-4, with 10 positions matching TRBD1. The junction had 7 bases not matched to a gene; V was cut back by 1 base and J by 7 bases. From germline, CDR1 is SGHRS and CDR2 YFSETQ. CDR3 length: 16 amino acids. CDR3 amino acids: CASSLIPGQGFEKLFF. DNA of the CDR3: TGCGCCAGCAGCTTGATACCGGGACAGGGGTTTGAAAAACTGTTTTTT.

The V gene is TRBV11-2, the J gene TRBJ2-3, with D hard to call. V was clipped by 2 bases and J by 0 bases, with 9 bases between them. CDR1 SGHAT and CDR2 FQNNGV come from the germline V gene. The CDR3 is made up of 15 amino acids. CDR3 nucleotides: TGTGCCAGCAGCTTAACCTATCCTAGCACAGATACGCAGTATTTT. Its translation: CASSLTYPSTDTQYF.

The rearrangement joins TRBV29-1 to TRBJ1-4; D not certain. From germline, CDR1 is SQVTM and CDR2 ANQGSEA. V shed 3 bases and J shed 6 bases, with 5 bases lying between them. The CDR3 extends over 11 amino acids. In DNA, the CDR3 is TGCAGCGTTGAGCAGGATGAAAAACTGTTTTTT. Translated, it gives CSVEQDEKLFF.

The rearrangement joins TRBV18 to TRBJ1-1; 7 bases map to TRBD1. Germline-derived CDR1 and CDR2 are KGHSH and LQKENI. V lost 6 bases to trimming and J lost 5 bases; unmatched junction nucleotides: 9. The CDR3 has 14 amino acids. CDR3 nucleotides: TGTGCCAGCTCCCTCCGGGACAGACCTACTGAAGCTTTCTTT. Translated: CASSLRDRPTEAFF.

The table lists this clone with a count of one. The chain joins TRBV2 to TRBJ2-1, with D perhaps matching TRBD2 (5 bases). The germline CDR1 and CDR2 sequences are SNHLY and FYNNEI. This CDR3 has 14 residues. The ends were cut back, 3 bases at V and 2 bases at J, with 8 bases in the middle. For the CDR3, the DNA is TGTGCCAGCAGTGAGCTAGCCGCCTACAATGAGCAGTTCTTC. Translating gives CASSELAAYNEQFF.

This clone was recorded only once. The V gene is TRBV4-1, the J gene TRBJ2-5; 9 nucleotides agree with TRBD1. Per germline, CDR1 MGHRA and CDR2 YSYEKL. The CDR3 has 16 amino acids. Trimming cost V 4 bases and J 3 bases; bases outside gene matches: 9. The CDR3 loop is CASSPMTGGREETQYF. The DNA of the CDR3 is TGCGCCAGCAGCCCTATGACAGGGGGAAGGGAAGAGACCCAGTACTTC.

This chain uses TRBV7-3 with TRBJ2-7, with TRBD2 matching 8 bases. J gave up 5 bases and V 3 bases, and 3 bases lay outside the gene matches. CDR3 length: 13 residues. Germline V gene sequence: CDR1 SGHTA, CDR2 FQGTGA. The CDR3 protein is CASSFSTSDEQYF. The CDR3, as DNA: TGTGCCAGCAGCTTCTCGACTAGCGACGAGCAGTACTTC.

The rearrangement uses TRBV19 and TRBJ2-3, with 8 positions matching TRBD2. The CDR3 is made up of 14 amino acids. Germline V CDR1 and CDR2: LNHDA, SQIVND (reference sequence). V shed 8 bases, J shed 4 bases, and the junction held 8 bases outside the gene matches. The chain's CDR3 is CASGGLGGADTQYF. CDR3 DNA: TGTGCCAGTGGAGGCCTCGGGGGGGCAGATACGCAGTATTTT.

The J gene is TRBJ1-2, the V gene TRBV28; the D gene is possibly TRBD1 (5 bases). The CDR3 sequence is 18 residues long. The V end lost 3 bases, the J end lost 8 bases, and 28 bases lay between the germline ends. CDR1 is MDHEN, CDR2 SYDVKM, per germline. The CDR3 DNA follows: TGTGCCAGCAGTTTGGGGAGAGAAAATAGGGGAAGGGGTACCGGCTACACCTTC. Its translation is CASSLGRENRGRGTGYTF.

This clone has a handful of counts. CDR3 coding DNA: TGCGCCAGCAGCTTTGGTACCGGGGAGCTGTTTTTT. Encoded protein: CASSFGTGELFF. The chain couples TRBV5-1 to TRBJ2-2; no clear D gene. The germline V gene encodes CDR1 SGHRS and CDR2 YFSETQ. The CDR3 totals 12 residues. Trimming took off 2 bases at V and 5 bases at J, with 4 bases between the two ends.

This clone was recorded only once. CDR3 in DNA: TGCGCCAGCAGCTTGGCCCAGGGGGCGAGCACCGGGGAGCTGTTTTTT. Its protein product is CASSLAQGASTGELFF. This chain connects TRBV5-1 to TRBJ2-2; 8 nucleotides agree with TRBD1. The length of the CDR3 is 16 residues. Trimming cost V 0 bases and J 4 bases; bases outside gene matches: 5. Germline V CDR1 and CDR2: SGHRS, YFSETQ.

V usage is TRBV7-9 and J usage is TRBJ2-3; 7 nucleotides agree with TRBD1. From germline, CDR1 is SEHNR and CDR2 FQNEAQ (reference sequence). The CDR3 consists of 13 residues. The V gene end was trimmed by 4 bases and the J gene end by 7 bases; junction bases not matched to a gene: 5. CDR3 amino acids: CASSSDRTYTQYF. CDR3 DNA sequence: TGTGCCAGCAGCTCGGACAGGACATATACGCAGTATTTT.